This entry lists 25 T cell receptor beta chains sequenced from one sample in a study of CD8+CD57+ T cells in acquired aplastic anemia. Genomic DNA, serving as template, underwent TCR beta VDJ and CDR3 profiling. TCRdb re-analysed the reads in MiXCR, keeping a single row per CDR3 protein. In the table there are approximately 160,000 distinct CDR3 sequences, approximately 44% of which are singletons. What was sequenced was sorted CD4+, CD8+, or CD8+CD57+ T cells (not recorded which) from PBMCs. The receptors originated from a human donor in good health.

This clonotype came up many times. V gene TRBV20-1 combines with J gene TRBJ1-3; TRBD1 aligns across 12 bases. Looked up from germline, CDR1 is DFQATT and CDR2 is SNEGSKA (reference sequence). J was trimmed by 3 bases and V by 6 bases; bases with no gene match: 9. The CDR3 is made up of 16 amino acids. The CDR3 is CSADAGTGGFGNTIYF. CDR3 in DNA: TGCAGTGCGGACGCAGGGACAGGGGGCTTTGGAAACACCATATATTTT.

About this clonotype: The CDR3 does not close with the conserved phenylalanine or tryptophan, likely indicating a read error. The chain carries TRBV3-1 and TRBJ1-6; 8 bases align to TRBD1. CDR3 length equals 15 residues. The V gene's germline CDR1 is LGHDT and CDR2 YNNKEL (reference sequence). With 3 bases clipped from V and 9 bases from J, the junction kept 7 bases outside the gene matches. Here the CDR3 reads CASSHLDRDASPLHL. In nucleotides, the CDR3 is TGTGCCAGCAGCCACCTGGACAGGGACGCTTCACCCCTCCACCTT.

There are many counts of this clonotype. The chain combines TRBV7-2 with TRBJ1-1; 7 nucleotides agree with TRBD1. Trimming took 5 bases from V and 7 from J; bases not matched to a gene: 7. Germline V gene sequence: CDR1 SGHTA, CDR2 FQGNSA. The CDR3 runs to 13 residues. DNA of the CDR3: TGTGCCAGCAGCACCCGGACAGGTTTTGAAGCTTTCTTT. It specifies CASSTRTGFEAFF.

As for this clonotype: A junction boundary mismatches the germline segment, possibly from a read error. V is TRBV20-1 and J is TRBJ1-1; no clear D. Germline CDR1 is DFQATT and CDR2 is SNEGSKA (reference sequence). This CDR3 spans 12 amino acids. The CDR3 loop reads CGARKQTIEAFF. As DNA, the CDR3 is TGCGGTGCTAGAAAGCAGACGATAGAAGCTTTCTTT.

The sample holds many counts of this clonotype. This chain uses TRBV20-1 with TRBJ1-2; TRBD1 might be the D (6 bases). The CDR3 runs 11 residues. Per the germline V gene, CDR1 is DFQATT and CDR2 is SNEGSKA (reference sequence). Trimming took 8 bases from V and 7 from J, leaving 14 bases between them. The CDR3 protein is CSPGVAVGYTF. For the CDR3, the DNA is TGCAGTCCAGGGGTTGCGGTTGGCTACACCTTC.

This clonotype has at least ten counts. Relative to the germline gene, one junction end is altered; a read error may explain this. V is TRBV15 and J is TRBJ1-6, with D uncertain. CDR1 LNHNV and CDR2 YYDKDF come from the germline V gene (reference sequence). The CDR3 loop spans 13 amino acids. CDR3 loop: CATSSSFNSPLHF. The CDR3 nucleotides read TGTGCCACCAGCTCCTCCTTTAATTCACCCCTCCACTTT.

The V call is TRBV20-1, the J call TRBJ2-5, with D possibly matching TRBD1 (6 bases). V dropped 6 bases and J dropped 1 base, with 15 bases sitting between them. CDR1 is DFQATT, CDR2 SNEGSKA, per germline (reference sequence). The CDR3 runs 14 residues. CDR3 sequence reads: CSAVSDRLQETQYF. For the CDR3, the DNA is TGCAGTGCGGTTTCCGACAGGCTCCAAGAGACCCAGTACTTC.

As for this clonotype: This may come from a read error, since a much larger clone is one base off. CDR3 in amino acids: CASSPRGLDTVYF. In nucleotides, the CDR3 is TGTGCCAGCAGCCCGCGGGGATTGGACACCGTATATTTT. The rearrangement uses TRBV12-3 or TRBV12-4 and TRBJ1-3, with D possibly TRBD1 on 5 matching bases. CDR3 size: 13 residues.

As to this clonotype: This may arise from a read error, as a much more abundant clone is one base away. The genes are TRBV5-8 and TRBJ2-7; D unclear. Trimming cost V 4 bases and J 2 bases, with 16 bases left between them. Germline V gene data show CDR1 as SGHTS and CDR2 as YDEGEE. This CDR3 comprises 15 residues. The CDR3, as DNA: TGTGCCAGCAGCCTTTCAGCTACGGTCACCTACGAGCAGTACTTC. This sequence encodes CASSLSATVTYEQYF.

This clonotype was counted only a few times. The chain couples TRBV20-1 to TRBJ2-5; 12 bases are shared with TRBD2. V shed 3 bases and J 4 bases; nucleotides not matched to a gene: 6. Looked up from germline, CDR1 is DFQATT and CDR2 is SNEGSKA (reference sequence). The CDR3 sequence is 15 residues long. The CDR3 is CSASGLAGGPETQYF. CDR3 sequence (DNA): TGCAGTGCTAGTGGGCTAGCGGGGGGGCCAGAGACCCAGTACTTC.

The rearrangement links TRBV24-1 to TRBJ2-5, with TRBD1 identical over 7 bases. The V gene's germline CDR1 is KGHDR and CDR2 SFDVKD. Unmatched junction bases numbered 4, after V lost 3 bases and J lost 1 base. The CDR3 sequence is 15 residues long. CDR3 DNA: TGTGCCACCAGTGATGTAGGGACAGCCCAAGAGACCCAGTACTTC. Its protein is CATSDVGTAQETQYF.

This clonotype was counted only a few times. The CDR3 loop is CASSEGRGGQPQHF. The DNA of the CDR3 is TGTGCCAGCAGTGAGGGGAGGGGAGGTCAGCCCCAGCATTTT. V gene TRBV6-1 combines with J gene TRBJ1-5; maybe TRBD1 (5 bases). Germline CDR1 MNHNS, CDR2 SASEGT. V shed 3 bases and J shed 6 bases, with 12 bases lying between them. CDR3 length: 14 amino acids.

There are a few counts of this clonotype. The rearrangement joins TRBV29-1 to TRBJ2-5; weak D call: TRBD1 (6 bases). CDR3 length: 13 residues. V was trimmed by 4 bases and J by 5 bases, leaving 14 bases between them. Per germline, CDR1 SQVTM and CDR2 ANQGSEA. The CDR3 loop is CSVVGQGWETQYF. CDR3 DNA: TGCAGCGTTGTCGGTCAGGGGTGGGAGACCCAGTACTTC.

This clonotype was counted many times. For the CDR3, the DNA is TGCAGTGCTACAGACAGGGGGAAGGCGAACACCGGGGAGCTGTTTTTT. This translates into CSATDRGKANTGELFF. The chain links TRBV20-1 to TRBJ2-2; 9 positions agree with TRBD1. Germline CDR1 DFQATT, CDR2 SNEGSKA (reference sequence). The V gene end was trimmed by 4 bases and the J gene end by 0 bases; junction bases not matched to a gene: 6. The CDR3 loop spans 16 amino acids.

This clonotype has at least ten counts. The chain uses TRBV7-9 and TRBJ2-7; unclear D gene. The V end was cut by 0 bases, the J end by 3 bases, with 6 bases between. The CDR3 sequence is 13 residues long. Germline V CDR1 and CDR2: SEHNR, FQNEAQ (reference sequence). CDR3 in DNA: TGTGCCAGCAGCTTAGCGCAGTTCTACGAGCAGTACTTC. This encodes CASSLAQFYEQYF.

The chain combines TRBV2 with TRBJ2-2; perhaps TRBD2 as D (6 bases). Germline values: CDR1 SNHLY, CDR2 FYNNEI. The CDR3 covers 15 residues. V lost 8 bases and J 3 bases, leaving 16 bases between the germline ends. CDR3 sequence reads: CASRVRLVDTGELFF. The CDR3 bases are TGTGCCAGCCGGGTTCGACTAGTCGACACCGGGGAGCTGTTTTTT.

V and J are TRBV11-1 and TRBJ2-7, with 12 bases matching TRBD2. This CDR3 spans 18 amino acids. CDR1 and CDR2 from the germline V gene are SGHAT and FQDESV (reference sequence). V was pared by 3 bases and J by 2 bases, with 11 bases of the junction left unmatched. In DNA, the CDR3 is TGTGCCAGCAGCTTGGGGGCGAGACTAGCGGGGGACACCTACGAGCAGTACTTC. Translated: CASSLGARLAGDTYEQYF.

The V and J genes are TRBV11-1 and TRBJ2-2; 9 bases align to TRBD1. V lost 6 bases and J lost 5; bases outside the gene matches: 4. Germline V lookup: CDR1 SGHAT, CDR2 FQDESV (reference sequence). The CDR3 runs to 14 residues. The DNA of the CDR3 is TGTGCCAGCAGACCAGGACAGGGGACCGGGGAGCTGTTTTTT. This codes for CASRPGQGTGELFF.

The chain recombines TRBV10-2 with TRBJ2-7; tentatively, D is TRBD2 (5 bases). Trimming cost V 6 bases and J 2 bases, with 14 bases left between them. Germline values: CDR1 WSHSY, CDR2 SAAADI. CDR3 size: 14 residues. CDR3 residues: CASSKRERPYEQYF. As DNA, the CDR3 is TGCGCCAGCAGCAAAAGGGAGAGACCCTACGAGCAGTACTTC.

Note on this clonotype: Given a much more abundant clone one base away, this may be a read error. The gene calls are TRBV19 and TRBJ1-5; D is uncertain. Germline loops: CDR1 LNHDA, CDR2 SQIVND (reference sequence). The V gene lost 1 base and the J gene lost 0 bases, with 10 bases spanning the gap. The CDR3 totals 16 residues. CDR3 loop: CASSIAHANSNQPQHF. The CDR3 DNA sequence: TGTGCCAGTAGTATAGCCCATGCGAATAGCAATCAGCCCCAGCATTTT.

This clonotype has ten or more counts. CDR3 sequence (DNA): TGCGCCAGCAGCTTGCCCTCGACGGCTTCCACCGGGGAGCTGTTTTTT. This translates into CASSLPSTASTGELFF. This chain connects TRBV5-1 to TRBJ2-2; D gene uncertain. CDR3 length: 16 residues. V dropped 1 base and J dropped 4 bases, with 14 bases sitting between them. The V gene's germline CDR1 is SGHRS and CDR2 YFSETQ.

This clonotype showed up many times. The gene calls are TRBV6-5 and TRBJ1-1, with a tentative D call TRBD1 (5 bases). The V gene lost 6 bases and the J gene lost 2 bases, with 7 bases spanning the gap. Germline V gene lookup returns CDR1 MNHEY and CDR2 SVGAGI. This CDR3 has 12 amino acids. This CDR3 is CASSRGNTEAFF. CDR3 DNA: TGTGCCAGCAGCCGGGGCAACACTGAAGCTTTCTTT.

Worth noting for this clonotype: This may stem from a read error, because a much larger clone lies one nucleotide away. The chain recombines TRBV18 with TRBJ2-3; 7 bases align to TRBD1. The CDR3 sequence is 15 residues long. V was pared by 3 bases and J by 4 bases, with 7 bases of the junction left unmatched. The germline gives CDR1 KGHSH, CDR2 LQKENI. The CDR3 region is CASSPGQASADTQYF. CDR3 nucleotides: TGTGCCAGCTCACCCGGACAGGCAAGTGCAGATACGCAGTATTTT.

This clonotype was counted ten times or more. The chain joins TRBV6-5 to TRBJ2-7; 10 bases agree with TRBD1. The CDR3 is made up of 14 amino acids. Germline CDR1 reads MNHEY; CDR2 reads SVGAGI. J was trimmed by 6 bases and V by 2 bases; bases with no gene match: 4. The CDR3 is CASSYVDRGFEQYF. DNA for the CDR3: TGTGCCAGCAGTTACGTGGACAGGGGGTTCGAGCAGTACTTC.

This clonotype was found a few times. The CDR3 DNA sequence: TGTGCCAGCAGTTTTAGGGAAACCGGGGACATTCAGTACTTC. Amino acids: CASSFRETGDIQYF. The V and J genes are TRBV6-5 and TRBJ2-4; possibly TRBD2 for D (5 bases). CDR1 is MNHEY, CDR2 SVGAGI, per germline. CDR3 size: 14 residues. The V and J ends lost 4 bases and 8 bases respectively, with 15 bases between them.